This TCR beta chain is from a study of blood T cell repertoires in COVID-19. Study-wide background: Samples taken during acute and convalescent COVID-19 were collected in the United States, Italy and Spain. PBMCs, B-cell-depleted T cells, or T cells provided the cDNA or gDNA that made up the material.

How the authors handled the data: Amplifying reference gene primers gave estimates of nucleated cell counts. The repertoire was sequenced with immunoSEQ multiplex PCR; TCRdb's copy has only in-frame clones and lacks some. V and J calls and clone size are as listed in that table; D and trimming were resolved from the DNA. The top ten clones hold about an eighth of a sample with over 150,000 clones, about 83% of them seen once. The CDR3 runs to 15 residues. V was pared by 3 bases and J by 0 bases, with 11 bases between. Germline V CDR1 and CDR2: LNHDA, SQIVND (reference sequence). One Seattle source followed patients from active infection through their disease course.

This receptor was obtained from a woman in her 70s with COVID-19, enrolled during active disease. This chain uses TRBV19 with TRBJ1-1; D is possibly TRBD1 (6 bases). The sequenced sample consisted of peripheral blood. CDR3 sequence: CASSIREGVNTEAFF. CDR3 sequence (DNA): TGTGCCAGTAGTATTCGGGAGGGGGTGAACACTGAAGCTTTCTTT.